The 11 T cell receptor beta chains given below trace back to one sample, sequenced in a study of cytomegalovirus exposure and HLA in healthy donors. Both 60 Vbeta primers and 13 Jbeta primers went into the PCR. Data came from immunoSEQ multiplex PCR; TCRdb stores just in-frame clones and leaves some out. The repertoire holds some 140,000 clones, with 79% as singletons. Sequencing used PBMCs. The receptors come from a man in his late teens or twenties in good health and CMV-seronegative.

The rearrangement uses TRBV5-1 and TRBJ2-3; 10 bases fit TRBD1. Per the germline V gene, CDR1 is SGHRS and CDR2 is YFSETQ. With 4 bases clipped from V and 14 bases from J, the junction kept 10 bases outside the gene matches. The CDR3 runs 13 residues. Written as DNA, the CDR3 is TGCGCCAGCAGCCCCAAATCCGGGACAGGGGCGTATTTT. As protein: CASSPKSGTGAYF.

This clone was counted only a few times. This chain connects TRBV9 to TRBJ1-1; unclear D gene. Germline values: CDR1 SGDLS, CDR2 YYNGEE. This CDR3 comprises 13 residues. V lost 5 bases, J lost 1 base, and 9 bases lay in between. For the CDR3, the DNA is TGTGCCAGCAGGTATAGTGAGAACACTGAAGCTTTCTTT. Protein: CASRYSENTEAFF.

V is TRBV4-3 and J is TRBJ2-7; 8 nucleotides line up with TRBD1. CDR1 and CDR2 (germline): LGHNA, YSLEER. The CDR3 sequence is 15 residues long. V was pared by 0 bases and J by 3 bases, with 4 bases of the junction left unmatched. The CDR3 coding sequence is TGCGCCAGCAGCCAAGATACAGGGGGGCTCTACGAGCAGTACTTC. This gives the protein CASSQDTGGLYEQYF.

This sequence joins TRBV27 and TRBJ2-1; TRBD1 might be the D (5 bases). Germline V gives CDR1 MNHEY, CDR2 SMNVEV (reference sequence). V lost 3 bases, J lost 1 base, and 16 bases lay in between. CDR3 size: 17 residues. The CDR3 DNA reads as TGTGCCAGCAGTTTCATGGGGCAGGCGGTTTCCTACAATGAGCAGTTCTTC. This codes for CASSFMGQAVSYNEQFF.

The CDR3, as DNA: TGTGCCAGCAGCACCTCGGACAGGGGTAGCTACAATGAGCAGTTCTTC. It encodes CASSTSDRGSYNEQFF. V gene TRBV7-2 combines with J gene TRBJ2-1; 9 bases are shared with TRBD1. Germline CDR1 is SGHTA and CDR2 is FQGNSA. The CDR3 contains 16 residues. V lost 5 bases and J lost 3; bases outside the gene matches: 8. The variable domain in full, completed from reference TRBV7-2 and TRBJ2-1, reads GAGVSQSPSNKVTEKGKDVELRCDPISGHTALYWYRQSLGQGLEFLIYFQGNSAPDKSGLPSDRFSAERTGGSVSTLTIQRTQQEDSAVYLCASSTSDRGSYNEQFFGPGTRLTVL.

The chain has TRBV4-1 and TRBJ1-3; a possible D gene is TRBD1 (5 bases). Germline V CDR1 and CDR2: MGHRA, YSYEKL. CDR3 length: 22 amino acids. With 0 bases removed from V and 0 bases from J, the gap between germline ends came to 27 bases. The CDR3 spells CASSQDIVGGGLLSYSGNTIYF. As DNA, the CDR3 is TGCGCCAGCAGCCAAGATATAGTAGGCGGGGGACTATTGTCCTACTCTGGAAACACCATATATTTT.

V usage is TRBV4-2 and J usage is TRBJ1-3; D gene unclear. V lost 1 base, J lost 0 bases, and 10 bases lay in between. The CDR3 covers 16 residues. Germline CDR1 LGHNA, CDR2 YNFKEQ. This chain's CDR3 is CASSQGVADSGNTIYF. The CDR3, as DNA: TGTGCCAGCAGCCAAGGCGTGGCGGACTCTGGAAACACCATATATTTT.

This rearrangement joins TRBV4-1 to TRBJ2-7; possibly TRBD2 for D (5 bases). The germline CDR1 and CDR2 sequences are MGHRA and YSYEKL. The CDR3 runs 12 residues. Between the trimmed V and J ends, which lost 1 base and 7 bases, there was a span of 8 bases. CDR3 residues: CASSQVPGEQYF. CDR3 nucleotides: TGCGCCAGCAGCCAAGTCCCGGGGGAGCAGTACTTC.

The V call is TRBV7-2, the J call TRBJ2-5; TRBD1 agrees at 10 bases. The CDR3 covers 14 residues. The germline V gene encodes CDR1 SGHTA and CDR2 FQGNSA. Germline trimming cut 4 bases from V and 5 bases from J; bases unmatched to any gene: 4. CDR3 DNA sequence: TGTGCCAGCAGCTACGGGACAGGGGTGGAGACCCAGTACTTC. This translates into CASSYGTGVETQYF.

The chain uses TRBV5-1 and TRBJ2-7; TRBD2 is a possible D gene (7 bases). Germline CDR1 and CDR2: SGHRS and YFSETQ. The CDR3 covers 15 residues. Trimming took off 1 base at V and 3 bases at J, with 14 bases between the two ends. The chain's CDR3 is CASSLTTGGYYEQYF. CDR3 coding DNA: TGCGCCAGCAGCTTGACCACGGGGGGCTACTACGAGCAGTACTTC.

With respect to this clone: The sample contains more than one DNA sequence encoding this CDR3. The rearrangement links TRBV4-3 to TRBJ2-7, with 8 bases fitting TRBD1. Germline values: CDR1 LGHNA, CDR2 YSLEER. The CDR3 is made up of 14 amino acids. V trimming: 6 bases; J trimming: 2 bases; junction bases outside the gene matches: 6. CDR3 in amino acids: CASSIGQGAYEQYF. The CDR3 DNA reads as TGCGCCAGCAGTATCGGACAGGGAGCCTACGAGCAGTACTTC.